This T cell receptor beta chain comes out of a study of naive and memory T cell subsets. Study-wide results and caveats: Gini index rose across naive, CM, EM and EMRA in CD4 and CD8.

Separate alpha and beta amplification began at the second PCR step. CD4 T cells were positively selected, then CD8 T cells from the CD4-negative fraction. Two oligonucleotides, mixed equimolar, formed the beta constant-region primer covering TRBC1 and TRBC2. The ligated cDNA underwent four PCR rounds using SP2 and nested alpha and beta constant-region primers. Via MiXCR, TCRdb re-called the UMI-ligation and nested PCR reads, giving one row per CDR3 protein. The top ten clones hold 22% of a sample with tens of thousands of distinct CDR3 sequences, over 7% of them seen once. This clonotype appeared many times. Its matching antigen is unknown. Germline assignment: CDR1 MGHRA and CDR2 YSYEKL. This CDR3 has 16 amino acids. V lost 3 bases, J lost 3 bases, and 10 bases stayed unmatched.

The sequence was collected from a human donor in good health. V and J are TRBV4-1 and TRBJ2-7, with 8 bases matching TRBD2. The sequenced material came from central memory CD8+ T cells from blood. The CDR3 DNA follows: TGCGCCAGCAGCCAGGGGGCCGAACTAGCGGTCTACGAGCAGTACTTC. It codes for CASSQGAELAVYEQYF.